The entry that follows covers one TCR beta chain sequence. This entry is derived from a study of blood T cell repertoires in COVID-19. Trimming removed 3 bases from V and 3 bases from J; junction bases left unmatched: 6. The CDR3 sequence is 15 residues long. Germline-derived CDR1 and CDR2 are SGHNT and YYREEE (reference sequence). Those enrolled, adults aged roughly 18 to 89 years, came from 25 or so US areas. Cohort allocation depended upon clinical history that participants reported. Cohort 3 donors counted as recovered after two negative PCRs, clearance, or resolved symptoms. This table comes from immunoSEQ multiplex PCR, and its TCRdb copy is limited to in-frame clones, with some not included. The table records roughly 160,000 clones, roughly 80% of them present only once.

Sequencing was done on a sample of PBMCs or T cells enriched from blood (not recorded which). This TCR derives from a woman aged 60-70 years who had recovered from COVID-19. This rearrangement joins TRBV5-4 to TRBJ1-1, with TRBD1 matching over 9 bases. CDR3: CASSSRDRVYTEAFF. In DNA form, the CDR3 reads TGTGCCAGCAGCTCCCGGGACAGGGTATACACTGAAGCTTTCTTT.